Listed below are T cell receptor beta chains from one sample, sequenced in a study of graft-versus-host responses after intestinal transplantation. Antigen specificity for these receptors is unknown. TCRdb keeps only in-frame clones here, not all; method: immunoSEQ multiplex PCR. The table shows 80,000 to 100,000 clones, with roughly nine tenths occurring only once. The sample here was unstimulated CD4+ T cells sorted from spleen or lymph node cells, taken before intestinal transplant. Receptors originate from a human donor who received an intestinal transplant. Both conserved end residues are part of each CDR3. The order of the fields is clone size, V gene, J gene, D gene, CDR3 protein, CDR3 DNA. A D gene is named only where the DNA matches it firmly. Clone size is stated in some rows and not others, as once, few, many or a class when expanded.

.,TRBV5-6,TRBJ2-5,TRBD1,CASSQGGRPRETQYF,TGTGCCAGCAGCCAAGGGGGCCGGCCGCGAGAGACCCAGTACTTC
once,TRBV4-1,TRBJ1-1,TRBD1,CASSQSDRMNTEAFF,TGCGCCAGCAGCCAGTCGGACAGGATGAACACTGAAGCTTTCTTT
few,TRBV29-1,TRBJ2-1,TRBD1,CSVAGQGVYNEQFF,TGCAGCGTCGCGGGACAGGGCGTCTACAATGAGCAGTTCTTC
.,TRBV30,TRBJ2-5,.,CARGAPRGETQYF,TGTGCCCGGGGGGCGCCTAGGGGGGAGACCCAGTACTTC
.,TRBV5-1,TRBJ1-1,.,CASSLAGEAFF,TGCGCCAGCAGCTTGGCCGGTGAAGCTTTCTTT
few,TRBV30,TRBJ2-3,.,CAWSGTSTDTQYF,TGTGCCTGGAGTGGGACTAGCACAGATACGCAGTATTTT
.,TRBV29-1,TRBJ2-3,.,CSVEYGGTDTQYF,TGCAGCGTTGAATACGGGGGCACAGATACGCAGTATTTT
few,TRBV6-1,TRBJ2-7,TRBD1,CASSRATGTGVEQYF,TGTGCCAGCTCGCGTGCGACTGGGACAGGGGTCGAGCAGTACTTC
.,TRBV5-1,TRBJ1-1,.,CASSRVGEDTEAFF,TGCGCCAGCAGCCGGGTCGGGGAGGACACTGAAGCTTTCTTT
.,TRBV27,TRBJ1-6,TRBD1,CASTQRTGVGNSPLHF,TGTGCCAGCACCCAACGGACAGGGGTTGGGAATTCACCCCTCCACTTT
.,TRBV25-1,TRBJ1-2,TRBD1,CASSPGQGVWGYTF,TGTGCCAGCAGTCCGGGACAGGGGGTATGGGGCTACACCTTC
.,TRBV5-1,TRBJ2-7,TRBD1,CASSLRDREDEQYF,TGCGCCAGCAGCTTGAGGGACAGGGAGGACGAGCAGTACTTC
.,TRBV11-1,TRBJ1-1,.,CASSLNRVTEAFF,TGTGCCAGCAGCTTAAACAGGGTAACTGAAGCTTTCTTT
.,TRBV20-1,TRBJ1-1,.,CSAPDSEAFF,TGCAGTGCCCCCGACAGTGAAGCTTTCTTT
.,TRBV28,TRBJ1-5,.,CASSSPAGRGSQPQHF,TGTGCCAGCAGTTCCCCGGCAGGGAGGGGTTCTCAGCCCCAGCATTTT
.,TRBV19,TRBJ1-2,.,CASSRMGMRGYGYTF,TGTGCCAGTTCCCGTATGGGGATGCGGGGCTATGGCTACACCTTC
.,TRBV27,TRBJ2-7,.,CASSLSRGYEQYF,TGTGCCAGCAGTTTATCCAGGGGCTACGAGCAGTACTTC
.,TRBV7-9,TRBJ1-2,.,CASSLDGGDFSGGYTF,TGTGCCAGCAGCTTAGACGGGGGTGATTTCTCGGGCGGCTACACCTTC
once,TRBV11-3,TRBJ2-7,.,CASSPGSFSYEQYF,TGTGCCAGCAGCCCCGGGTCATTCTCCTACGAGCAGTACTTC
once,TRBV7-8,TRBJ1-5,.,CASSLVFNQPQHF,TGTGCCAGCAGCTTAGTCTTCAATCAGCCCCAGCATTTT
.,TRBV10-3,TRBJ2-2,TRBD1,CAITTGAGELFF,TGTGCCATCACGACAGGGGCCGGGGAGCTGTTTTTT
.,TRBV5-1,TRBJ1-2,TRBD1,CASSPSGTGTIGGYTF,TGCGCCAGCAGCCCATCCGGGACAGGGACGATCGGTGGCTACACCTTC
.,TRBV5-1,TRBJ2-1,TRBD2,CASSLEGLRLDEQFF,TGCGCCAGCAGCTTAGAGGGACTAAGGTTAGATGAGCAGTTCTTC
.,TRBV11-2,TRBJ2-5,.,CASSLWSGETQYF,TGTGCCAGCAGCTTATGGTCGGGGGAGACCCAGTACTTC
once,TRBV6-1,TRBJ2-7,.,CASSEILRNEQYF,TGTGCCAGCAGTGAGATTTTGCGGAACGAGCAGTACTTC
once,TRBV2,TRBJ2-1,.,CASSDMENEQFF,TGTGCCAGCAGTGATATGGAGAATGAGCAGTTCTTC
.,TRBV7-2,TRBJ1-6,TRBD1,CASSSRLATGANNSPLHF,TGTGCCAGCAGCTCAAGACTCGCGACAGGGGCTAATAATTCACCCCTCCACTTT
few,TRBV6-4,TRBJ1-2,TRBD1,CASSLGQGVDGYTF,TGTGCCAGCAGCCTTGGACAGGGAGTTGATGGCTACACCTTC
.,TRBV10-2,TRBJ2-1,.,CASSESTRGRPYNEQFF,TGCGCCAGCAGTGAGTCGACCCGCGGTAGGCCTTACAATGAGCAGTTCTTC
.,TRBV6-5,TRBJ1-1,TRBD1,CASSGTGGPTEAFF,TGTGCCAGCAGTGGGACAGGGGGACCCACTGAAGCTTTCTTT
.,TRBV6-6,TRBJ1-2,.,CASSSRGGAHDYGYTF,TGTGCCAGCAGTTCAAGGGGGGGGGCGCATGACTATGGCTACACCTTC
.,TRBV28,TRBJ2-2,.,CASSLTGGAAGELFF,TGTGCCAGCAGTTTAACTGGGGGGGCCGCCGGGGAGCTGTTTTTT
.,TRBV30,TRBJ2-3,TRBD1,CAYQSDRASTDTQYF,TGTGCCTACCAATCGGACAGGGCTAGCACAGATACGCAGTATTTT
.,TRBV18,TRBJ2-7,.,CASSLGASSTLEQYF,TGTGCCAGCTCTCTAGGCGCGTCCTCAACCCTCGAGCAGTACTTC
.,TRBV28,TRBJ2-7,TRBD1,CASEGAESTYEQYF,TGTGCCAGTGAGGGGGCGGAATCGACCTACGAGCAGTACTTC
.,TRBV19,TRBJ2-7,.,CASSIVRGASEQYF,TGTGCCAGTAGTATAGTTCGGGGGGCCAGCGAGCAGTACTTC